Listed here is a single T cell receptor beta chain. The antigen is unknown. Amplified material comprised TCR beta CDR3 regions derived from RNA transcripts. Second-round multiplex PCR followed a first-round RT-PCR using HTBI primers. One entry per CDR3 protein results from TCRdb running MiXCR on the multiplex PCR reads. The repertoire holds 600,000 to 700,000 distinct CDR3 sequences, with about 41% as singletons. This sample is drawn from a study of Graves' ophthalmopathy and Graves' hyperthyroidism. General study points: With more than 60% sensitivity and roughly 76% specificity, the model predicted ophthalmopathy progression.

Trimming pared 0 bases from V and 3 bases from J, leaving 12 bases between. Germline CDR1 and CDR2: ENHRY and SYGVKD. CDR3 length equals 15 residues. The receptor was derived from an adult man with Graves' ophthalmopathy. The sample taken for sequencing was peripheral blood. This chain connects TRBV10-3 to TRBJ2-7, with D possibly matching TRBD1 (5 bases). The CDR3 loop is CAISESIGVGYEQYF. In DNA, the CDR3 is TGTGCCATCAGTGAGTCAATAGGGGTCGGCTACGAGCAGTACTTC.